The clone carrying this T cell receptor beta chain was seen just once. Its matching antigen is unknown. This record comes from a study of cytomegalovirus exposure and HLA in healthy donors. Study-level findings and limits: As confirmed in vitro, a few CMV-associated chains were specific for CMV antigens. In an earlier analysis, productive rearrangement rates for most beta V segments clustered near 87% or 30%.

The donors (healthy individuals) were bone marrow donors. In the PCR, 60 Vbeta and 13 Jbeta primers were used. Sequencing used immunoSEQ multiplex PCR; TCRdb keeps in-frame clones, though not all of them. The table has under 150,000 clones, about 72% seen once. The sample consisted of PBMCs. The clonotype was recovered from a man aged 40-50 years in good health and CMV-seronegative.

The CDR3 DNA reads TGTGCTAGTGGACTACAGGGGGCGGGCACAGATACGCAGTATTTT. Its protein is CASGLQGAGTDTQYF. The chain employs TRBV12-5 and TRBJ2-3, with 9 bases that match TRBD1. CDR3 length: 15 amino acids. Germline lookup yields CDR1 LGHNT and CDR2 FRNRAP. Losses at the gene ends were 6 bases for V and 1 base for J; bases not matched to a gene: 5.